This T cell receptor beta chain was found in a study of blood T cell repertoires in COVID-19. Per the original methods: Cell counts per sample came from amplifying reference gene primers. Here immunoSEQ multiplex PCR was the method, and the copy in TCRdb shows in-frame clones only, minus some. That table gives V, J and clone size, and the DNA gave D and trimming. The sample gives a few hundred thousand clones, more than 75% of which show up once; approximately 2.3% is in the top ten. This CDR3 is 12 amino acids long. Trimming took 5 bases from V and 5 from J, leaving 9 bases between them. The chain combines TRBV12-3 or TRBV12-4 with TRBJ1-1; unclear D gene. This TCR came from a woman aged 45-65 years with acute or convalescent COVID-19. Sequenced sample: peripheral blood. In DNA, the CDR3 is TGTGCCAGCAGTCCCGCGGGGACTGAAGCTTTCTTT. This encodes CASSPAGTEAFF.